This record covers a single T cell receptor (beta chain). The sample belongs to a study of T cell changes during pregnancy in multiple sclerosis. Trimming left V 1 base short and J 0 bases short, with 14 bases between. The CDR3 is 16 amino acids. Looked up from germline, CDR1 is SGHDT and CDR2 is YYEEEE. Produced via immunoSEQ multiplex PCR; TCRdb's table is partial and in-frame only. The data show 35,000 to 40,000 clones, about nine tenths seen once. This rearrangement joins TRBV5-6 to TRBJ2-7; D unresolved. This material consisted of CD4+ T cells from peripheral blood mononuclear cells, taken before pregnancy. This sequence was found in a female donor with multiple sclerosis, enrolled in a pregnancy study. CDR3 coding DNA: TGTGCCAGCAGCTTGTCGTCCAGGTATAGCTCCTACGAGCAGTACTTC. Translating gives CASSLSSRYSSYEQYF.